These 11 T cell receptor beta chains came from one sample sequenced in a study of T cell repertoires in cytomegalovirus infection. TCRdb reprocessed the reads via MiXCR and lists one record per CDR3 protein. This sample has about 100,000 distinct CDR3 sequences, with roughly a quarter found just once. Sample: CD8+ T cells from PBMCs. Receptor source: a human donor in good health (CMV status not recorded). Some clones in this sample may be carry-over from other donors' samples.

The CDR3 bases are TGTGCCAGCAGTGGGACAGGTTTGAAAGCTTTCTTT. Residues: CASSGTGLKAFF. The rearrangement uses TRBV6-2 or TRBV6-3 and TRBJ1-1; 8 nucleotides line up with TRBD1. V lost 5 bases to trimming and J lost 9 bases; unmatched junction nucleotides: 5. The length of the CDR3 is 12 residues. Germline V gene sequence: CDR1 MNHEY, CDR2 SVGEGT.

The rearrangement joins TRBV4-1 to TRBJ2-7, with a possible D match to TRBD1 (6 bases). Trimming left V 0 bases short and J 3 bases short, with 9 bases between. CDR1 and CDR2 from the germline V gene are MGHRA and YSYEKL. This CDR3 comprises 14 residues. This CDR3 is CASSQDLQGYEQYF. CDR3 in DNA: TGCGCCAGCAGCCAAGATCTACAGGGCTACGAGCAGTACTTC.

The chain employs TRBV12-3 or TRBV12-4 and TRBJ1-5; D possibly corresponds to TRBD1 (5 bases). There are 15 residues in the CDR3. V lost 5 bases and J 1 base, leaving 12 bases between the germline ends. The DNA for the CDR3 is TGTGCCAGCAGTCCCGAAGGGACGAGCAATCAGCCCCAGCATTTT. The encoded protein is CASSPEGTSNQPQHF.

In this sample, this clonotype turned up many times. V and J are TRBV7-2 and TRBJ2-3; D possibly uses TRBD1 or TRBD2 (6 bases each). CDR1 SGHTA and CDR2 FQGNSA come from the germline V gene. The V and J ends lost 5 bases and 9 bases respectively, with 21 bases between them. This CDR3 region has 15 residues. The CDR3 nucleotides are TGTGCCAGCAGCCAAGGGGGGTGGGGAAAGAGGACGCAGTATTTT. Translation: CASSQGGWGKRTQYF.

This clonotype was seen a few times. The rearrangement joins TRBV27 to TRBJ2-7; weak D call: TRBD1 (6 bases). V was trimmed by 5 bases and J by 3 bases, leaving 11 bases between them. This CDR3 comprises 13 residues. Germline loops: CDR1 MNHEY, CDR2 SMNVEV (reference sequence). The CDR3 sequence: CASSHGQFYEQYF. In DNA, the CDR3 is TGTGCCAGCAGTCATGGACAGTTCTACGAGCAGTACTTC.

This clonotype was found once. A much larger clone differs by one base, so this may be a read error. The V and J genes are TRBV5-4 and TRBJ1-1; a weak D match, TRBD1 (5 bases). Trimming shortened V by 2 bases and J by 4 bases, and 9 bases separated the two germline ends. CDR1 and CDR2 from the germline V gene are SGHNT and YYREEE (reference sequence). The CDR3 length is 13 residues. The chain's CDR3 is CASSFQGSTEAFF. CDR3 in DNA: TGTGCCAGCAGCTTCCAGGGATCCACTGAAGCTTTCTTT.

This clonotype has more than one count but fewer than ten. The chain joins TRBV12-3 or TRBV12-4 to TRBJ2-1; 9 bases are shared with TRBD2. V shed 3 bases and J 6 bases; nucleotides not matched to a gene: 6. This CDR3 comprises 15 residues. CDR3: CASSFLAGGPNEQFF. CDR3 DNA: TGTGCCAGCAGTTTCCTCGCGGGGGGGCCCAATGAGCAGTTCTTC.

In its sample, this clonotype was seen many times. V gene TRBV7-9 combines with J gene TRBJ1-2; 8 bases match TRBD1. The CDR3 runs to 13 residues. Looked up from germline, CDR1 is SEHNR and CDR2 is FQNEAQ (reference sequence). Unmatched junction bases numbered 8, after V lost 6 bases and J lost 8 bases. The CDR3 protein is CASREDRAGGYTF. The CDR3 nucleotides read TGTGCCAGCAGAGAGGACAGGGCGGGGGGCTACACCTTC.

The chain joins TRBV20-1 to TRBJ1-5; no firm D call. V lost 0 bases and J lost 3, with 9 bases in between. Per the germline V gene, CDR1 is DFQATT and CDR2 is SNEGSKA (reference sequence). The CDR3 covers 14 residues. The CDR3 sequence: CSARDRGYNQPQHF. The CDR3 nucleotides read TGCAGTGCTAGAGATCGGGGTTACAATCAGCCCCAGCATTTT.

Ten or more counts support this clonotype. This chain uses TRBV11-2 with TRBJ2-7; D remains ambiguous. V lost 3 bases and J 3 bases, leaving 9 bases between the germline ends. In germline, CDR1 is SGHAT, CDR2 FQNNGV. CDR3 length: 13 residues. The chain's CDR3 is CASSFGDNYEQYF. CDR3 coding DNA: TGTGCCAGCAGCTTCGGCGATAACTACGAGCAGTACTTC.

The rearrangement uses TRBV6-5 and TRBJ1-5, with D hard to call. From germline, CDR1 is MNHEY and CDR2 SVGAGI. CDR3 size: 14 residues. The V end lost 6 bases, the J end lost 7 bases, and 16 bases lay between the germline ends. The CDR3 DNA follows: TGTGCCAGCAGCACCCGACAAAATGGACAGCCCCAGCATTTT. Its translation: CASSTRQNGQPQHF.